These 27 T cell receptor beta chains originate from one sample sequenced in a study of T cell repertoires in ileal Crohn's disease (dated by TCRdb to the late 2010s). The library was made by the immunoSEQ multiplex PCR assay. Sourced from immuneACCESS, this table was stored by TCRdb with only in-frame sequences that have V and J called. A share of the clones is absent; for the studies checked, an unresolved V gene accounts for under half, and the remainder has no known explanation. The table for this sample lists some 15,000 clones; roughly two thirds of them were counted only once. Roughly 5% of the sample belongs to the ten largest clones. What was sequenced was ileal tissue. The receptors shown here come from an adult with Crohn's disease.

The V and J genes are TRBV6-1 and TRBJ2-7, with 16 bases identical to TRBD2. The trim removed 2 bases at V and 7 bases at J, leaving 8 bases unmatched. CDR3 size: 17 residues. Germline CDR1 and CDR2: MNHNS and SASEGT. The CDR3 region is CASSEIGTGLAGGEQYF. In DNA, the CDR3 is TGTGCCAGCAGTGAAATTGGGACGGGACTAGCGGGAGGGGAGCAGTACTTC.

The CDR3 loop is CASSFRQNNEKLFF. The CDR3 DNA sequence: TGTGCCAGCAGCTTTCGACAGAATAATGAAAAACTGTTTTTT. This chain joins TRBV7-8 and TRBJ1-4, with D possibly TRBD1 on 5 matching bases. The CDR3 runs to 14 residues. CDR1 SGHVS and CDR2 FQNEAQ come from the germline V gene. V gave up 3 bases and J gave up 4 bases, with 9 bases separating them.

Notes on this clone: Other nucleotide sequences from this sample produce the same CDR3. V usage is TRBV18 and J usage is TRBJ2-1; TRBD2 aligns across 15 bases. CDR1 is KGHSH and CDR2 is LQKENI in the germline V gene. The CDR3 contains 16 residues. V was pared by 6 bases and J by 4 bases, with 4 bases of the junction left unmatched. The CDR3 sequence is CASSPGTSGRYNEQFF. DNA for the CDR3: TGTGCCAGCTCGCCCGGGACTAGCGGGAGGTACAATGAGCAGTTCTTC.

This clone was detected only once. Here the CDR3 reads CASSSGTGDGYTF. The DNA for the CDR3 is TGTGCCAGCAGTTCCGGGACAGGGGATGGCTACACCTTC. This chain joins TRBV28 and TRBJ1-2; 10 bases are a match to TRBD1. Germline values: CDR1 MDHEN, CDR2 SYDVKM. Trimming cost V 4 bases and J 6 bases; bases outside gene matches: 2. CDR3 length equals 13 residues.

The genes are TRBV7-9 and TRBJ1-2; D not resolved. CDR1 is SEHNR and CDR2 is FQNEAQ in the germline V gene (reference sequence). V lost 4 bases and J 1 base, leaving 7 bases between the germline ends. The CDR3 length is 13 residues. In nucleotides, the CDR3 is TGTGCCAGCAGCTCGGTACTTAACTATGGCTACACCTTC. Translation: CASSSVLNYGYTF. Filled out from reference TRBV7-9 and TRBJ1-2, the complete variable domain reads DTGVSQNPRHKITKRGQNVTFRCDPISEHNRLYWYRQTLGQGPEFLTYFQNEAQLEKSRLLSDRFSAERPKGSFSTLEIQRTEQGDSAMYLCASSSVLNYGYTFGSGTRLTVV.

The sample holds one count of this clone. J is TRBJ2-5 and V is TRBV27; D might be TRBD1 (5 bases). CDR1 MNHEY and CDR2 SMNVEV come from the germline V gene (reference sequence). The CDR3 has 15 residues. V was trimmed by 0 bases and J by 5 bases, leaving 13 bases between them. CDR3 bases: TGTGCCAGCAGTTTATCCCGCAGGGCGTGGGAGACCCAGTACTTC. It is translated as CASSLSRRAWETQYF.

The CDR3 sequence: CASSLRTGGGNTIYF. The CDR3 nucleotides are TGTGCCAGCAGCTTAAGGACAGGAGGTGGAAACACCATATATTTT. This chain joins TRBV7-2 and TRBJ1-3, with 7 bases aligning to TRBD1. Germline V gene data show CDR1 as SGHTA and CDR2 as FQGNSA. The CDR3 is made up of 15 amino acids. The V segment lost 2 bases and the J segment 3 bases; nucleotides outside the gene matches: 4.

The chain is built from TRBV10-1 and TRBJ1-1, with D possibly being TRBD1 (6 bases). V lost 4 bases, J lost 3 bases, and 9 bases lay in between. The CDR3 is 13 amino acids. The germline V gene has CDR1 WNHNN and CDR2 SYGVQD (reference sequence). The CDR3 loop reads CASSGDIDTEAFF. CDR3 in DNA: TGCGCCAGCAGTGGGGACATCGACACTGAAGCTTTCTTT.

The chain employs TRBV7-9 and TRBJ2-1; D not certain. This CDR3 has 13 residues. Germline values: CDR1 SEHNR, CDR2 FQNEAQ (reference sequence). The ends were cut back, 5 bases at V and 7 bases at J, with 12 bases in the middle. The CDR3 DNA reads as TGTGCCAGCAGCCCCATGTCACTGAATGAGCAGTTCTTC. This encodes CASSPMSLNEQFF.

CDR3 sequence (DNA): TGTGCCAGCAGGGACAGGTTGGATTATGGCTACACCTTC. Protein product: CASRDRLDYGYTF. The chain links TRBV2 to TRBJ1-2; 7 bases fit TRBD1. Germline CDR1 and CDR2: SNHLY and FYNNEI. V dropped 6 bases and J dropped 5; count of bases not matched to a gene: 6. The CDR3 consists of 13 residues. The entire variable domain, with the rest obtained from reference TRBV2 and TRBJ1-2, is as follows: EPEVTQTPSHQVTQMGQEVILRCVPISNHLYFYWYRQILGQKVEFLVSFYNNEISEKSEIFDDQFSVERPDGSNFTLKIRSTKLEDSAMYFCASRDRLDYGYTFGSGTRLTVV.

The V call is TRBV6-1, the J call TRBJ1-3; 11 bases are shared with TRBD1. CDR1 is MNHNS and CDR2 is SASEGT in the germline V gene. The CDR3 runs to 14 residues. J was trimmed by 8 bases and V by 6 bases; bases with no gene match: 6. CDR3 in DNA: TGTGCCAGCAGCGCCGGGACAGGGGGATACACCATATATTTT. Translated, it gives CASSAGTGGYTIYF.

In DNA form, the CDR3 reads TGTGCCAGCAGCCCGAGCCACACAGGGAATCAGCCCCAGCATTTT. Encoded protein: CASSPSHTGNQPQHF. The V call is TRBV16, the J call TRBJ1-5; weak D call: TRBD1 (6 bases). V shed 4 bases and J shed 4 bases, with 14 bases lying between them. Germline V gene lookup returns CDR1 KGHSY and CDR2 FQNENV. The CDR3 has 15 residues.

With regard to this clone: Additional DNA sequences in this sample encode the identical CDR3. This chain's CDR3 is CASSLTVQETQYF. DNA for the CDR3: TGCGCCAGCAGTCTCACAGTCCAAGAGACCCAGTACTTC. The chain combines TRBV5-1 with TRBJ2-5; D is undetermined. Trimming removed 5 bases at V and 1 base at J, with 9 bases between. Per germline, CDR1 SGHRS and CDR2 YFSETQ. There are 13 residues in the CDR3.

This clone has more than one count but fewer than ten. The chain couples TRBV5-1 to TRBJ2-1; 10 bases align to TRBD2. Germline V gene lookup returns CDR1 SGHRS and CDR2 YFSETQ. V was clipped by 4 bases and J by 5 bases; unmatched bases: 12. The CDR3 contains 17 residues. CDR3 protein: CASSPPPKREGDNEQFF. As DNA, the CDR3 is TGCGCCAGCAGCCCACCCCCAAAGCGGGAGGGAGACAATGAGCAGTTCTTC.

A few counts support this clone. This CDR3 is CASSPGQGIGYTF. As DNA, the CDR3 is TGTGCCAGCAGCCCAGGCCAGGGCATTGGCTACACCTTC. The J gene is TRBJ1-2, the V gene TRBV7-3; tentative D call: TRBD1 (5 bases). Germline-derived CDR1 and CDR2 are SGHTA and FQGTGA. V lost 5 bases and J lost 7, with 14 bases in between. The CDR3 has 13 amino acids. The full variable domain, in which reference TRBV7-3 and TRBJ1-2 provide the parts outside the CDR3, is GAGVSQTPSNKVTEKGKYVELRCDPISGHTALYWYRQSLGQGPEFLIYFQGTGAADDSGLPNDRFFAVRPEGSVSTLKIQRTERGDSAVYLCASSPGQGIGYTFGSGTRLTVV.

In its sample, this clone was seen a few times. The chain uses TRBV2 and TRBJ1-2; 10 nucleotides align to TRBD1. Trimming removed 4 bases from V and 7 bases from J; junction bases left unmatched: 9. Germline V gene data show CDR1 as SNHLY and CDR2 as FYNNEI. There are 15 residues in the CDR3. The CDR3 here is CASSGQTGGLGGYTF. The DNA of the CDR3 is TGTGCCAGCAGTGGCCAGACAGGGGGCCTAGGTGGCTACACCTTC.

The rearrangement links TRBV11-1 to TRBJ2-7; D might be TRBD1 (5 bases). This CDR3 has 14 residues. Trimming removed 2 bases from V and 1 base from J, with 9 bases in between. Germline-derived CDR1 and CDR2 are SGHAT and FQDESV (reference sequence). The CDR3 loop reads CASSLQGTSYEQYF. The CDR3 coding sequence is TGTGCCAGCAGCTTACAGGGTACGTCCTACGAGCAGTACTTC.

The J gene is TRBJ2-7, the V gene TRBV5-1; 11 nucleotides agree with TRBD2. Germline assignment: CDR1 SGHRS and CDR2 YFSETQ. The V and J ends lost 1 base and 4 bases, in that order; junction bases with no gene match: 1. The length of the CDR3 is 14 residues. DNA for the CDR3: TGCGCCAGCAGCTTGACTAGCGGGAGTTACGAGCAGTACTTC. Protein: CASSLTSGSYEQYF.

The V call is TRBV15, the J call TRBJ2-7, with 7 bases fitting TRBD1. V gave up 3 bases and J gave up 5 bases; unmatched junction bases: 10. CDR3 length equals 15 residues. The germline V gene encodes CDR1 LNHNV and CDR2 YYDKDF (reference sequence). CDR3 region: CATSRRETGSHEQYF. Here the CDR3 DNA reads TGTGCCACCAGCAGGAGAGAGACAGGGTCACACGAGCAGTACTTC.

The chain is built from TRBV6-5 and TRBJ2-7; TRBD1 might be the D (6 bases). The germline gives CDR1 MNHEY, CDR2 SVGAGI. This CDR3 is built from 15 residues. V lost 5 bases and J 1 base, leaving 15 bases between the germline ends. The CDR3 protein is CASSPRPDRSYEQYF. CDR3 nucleotide sequence: TGTGCCAGCAGTCCTAGGCCAGACAGGTCCTACGAGCAGTACTTC.

The V call is TRBV2, the J call TRBJ2-7; the match to TRBD2 covers 8 bases. The CDR3 extends over 14 amino acids. V shed 7 bases, J shed 6 bases, and the junction held 11 bases outside the gene matches. Germline V gene sequence: CDR1 SNHLY, CDR2 FYNNEI. This chain's CDR3 is CASNLAGPGVEQYF. CDR3 sequence (DNA): TGTGCCAGCAACCTAGCGGGCCCGGGGGTCGAGCAGTACTTC.

Here the CDR3 DNA reads TGTGCCAGCAGTTACGGGGGCCTCTACGAGCAGTACTTC. Its translation is CASSYGGLYEQYF. The chain carries TRBV6-5 and TRBJ2-7; weak D call: TRBD1 (6 bases). Germline V gives CDR1 MNHEY, CDR2 SVGAGI. This CDR3 has 13 amino acids. Trimming removed 2 bases from V and 3 bases from J, with 8 bases in between.

The V and J genes are TRBV6-1 and TRBJ1-1, with D tentatively TRBD1 (5 bases). V was cut by 1 base and J by 0 bases, with 6 bases left in between. The germline gives CDR1 MNHNS, CDR2 SASEGT. This CDR3 is 14 amino acids long. The CDR3 DNA sequence: TGTGCCAGCAGTGAAGACAGGTTGAACACTGAAGCTTTCTTT. Its protein is CASSEDRLNTEAFF.

J is TRBJ2-1 and V is TRBV5-4, with 11 bases matching TRBD2. Germline trimming cut 3 bases from V and 7 bases from J; bases unmatched to any gene: 6. The CDR3 loop spans 15 amino acids. Per germline, CDR1 SGHNT and CDR2 YYREEE (reference sequence). The CDR3 DNA follows: TGTGCCAGCAGCTCCACTAGCGGGAGTTGGAATGAGCAGTTCTTC. Encoded protein: CASSSTSGSWNEQFF.

The V and J genes are TRBV2 and TRBJ2-4; TRBD1 might be the D (5 bases). V lost 8 bases, J lost 2 bases, and 16 bases lay in between. CDR3 length: 15 residues. Germline lookup yields CDR1 SNHLY and CDR2 FYNNEI. CDR3 nucleotides: TGTGCCAGCCAACCGCTTGACAGTCCCAAAAACATTCAGTACTTC. Protein product: CASQPLDSPKNIQYF.

This clone was seen more than once but under ten times. The chain carries TRBV13 and TRBJ2-5; a possible D gene is TRBD1 (5 bases). The V end lost 6 bases, the J end lost 1 base, and 9 bases lay between the germline ends. Looked up from germline, CDR1 is PRHDT and CDR2 is FYEKMQ (reference sequence). The CDR3 sequence is 13 residues long. The CDR3 sequence: CASSYDSQETQYF. In DNA, the CDR3 is TGTGCCAGCAGTTATGACAGCCAAGAGACCCAGTACTTC.

This clone was counted between two and nine times. This chain links TRBV18 with TRBJ1-2, with 8 bases lining up with TRBD1. The CDR3 has 13 residues. The J segment lost 4 bases and the V segment lost 3 bases, leaving 1 base of the junction unmatched. The germline V gene has CDR1 KGHSH and CDR2 LQKENI. The CDR3 is CASSPDRAYGYTF. The CDR3 DNA follows: TGTGCCAGCTCACCGGACAGGGCCTATGGCTACACCTTC.